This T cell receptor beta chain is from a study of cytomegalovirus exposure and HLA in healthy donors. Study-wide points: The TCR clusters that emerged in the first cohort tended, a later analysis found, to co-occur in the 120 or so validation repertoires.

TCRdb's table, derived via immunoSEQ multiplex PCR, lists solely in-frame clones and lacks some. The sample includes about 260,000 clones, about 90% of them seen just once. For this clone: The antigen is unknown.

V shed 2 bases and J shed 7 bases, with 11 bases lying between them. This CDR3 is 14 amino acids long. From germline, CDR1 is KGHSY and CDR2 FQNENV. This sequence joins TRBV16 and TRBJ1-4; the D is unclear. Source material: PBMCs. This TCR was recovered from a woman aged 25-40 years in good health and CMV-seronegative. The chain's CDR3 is CASSQEVRGEKLFF. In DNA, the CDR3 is TGTGCCAGCAGCCAAGAAGTCCGGGGTGAAAAACTGTTTTTT.